These 28 T cell receptor beta chains originate from one sample sequenced in a study of technical replicates of blood from a few donors. TCRdb's table, derived via immunoSEQ multiplex PCR, lists solely in-frame clones and lacks some. The sample yields roughly 70,000 clones, about 97% seen once. Sequenced material: T cells isolated from PBMCs. These TCRs come from a human donor in good health.

In DNA form, the CDR3 reads TGTGCCAGCAGTGCACAGAGCTCTGGAAACACCATATATTTT. Translated, it gives CASSAQSSGNTIYF. The chain employs TRBV6-1 and TRBJ1-3; D gene ambiguous. Germline CDR1 reads MNHNS; CDR2 reads SASEGT. The CDR3 spans 14 residues. V was cut by 4 bases and J by 0 bases, with 7 bases left in between.

The gene calls are TRBV27 and TRBJ1-2; tentative D call: TRBD1 (5 bases). This CDR3 is 11 amino acids long. V lost 10 bases and J 5 bases, leaving 11 bases between the germline ends. Germline CDR1 reads MNHEY; CDR2 reads SMNVEV (reference sequence). The CDR3 loop reads CATLDSYGYTF. The CDR3, as DNA: TGTGCCACCCTCGACAGTTATGGCTACACCTTC.

The chain employs TRBV5-1 and TRBJ2-6; TRBD1 matches at 9 bases. The V segment lost 4 bases and the J segment 3 bases; nucleotides outside the gene matches: 5. There are 16 residues in the CDR3. Germline V gives CDR1 SGHRS, CDR2 YFSETQ. This chain's CDR3 is CASSENRGLGANVLTF. DNA for the CDR3: TGCGCCAGCAGCGAGAACAGGGGGCTTGGGGCCAACGTCCTGACTTTC. The full variable domain, its missing parts supplied by reference TRBV5-1 and TRBJ2-6, is KAGVTQTPRYLIKTRGQQVTLSCSPISGHRSVSWYQQTPGQGLQFLFEYFSETQRNKGNFPGRFSGRQFSNSRSEMNVSTLELGDSALYLCASSENRGLGANVLTFGAGSRLTVL.

The chain has TRBV5-4 and TRBJ2-7; 7 bases match TRBD2. The CDR3 has 15 residues. Germline V gene lookup returns CDR1 SGHNT and CDR2 YYREEE (reference sequence). The J segment lost 4 bases and the V segment lost 2 bases, leaving 9 bases of the junction unmatched. CDR3 sequence reads: CASSLTLGEGYEQYF. The CDR3, as DNA: TGTGCCAGCAGCTTAACTCTGGGGGAGGGGTACGAGCAGTACTTC.

The chain joins TRBV9 to TRBJ2-7; TRBD2 is a possible D gene (6 bases). Trimming shortened V by 0 bases and J by 1 base, and 11 bases separated the two germline ends. This CDR3 is built from 15 residues. Germline V lookup: CDR1 SGDLS, CDR2 YYNGEE. The CDR3 spells CASSVAGGTSYEQYF. Here the CDR3 DNA reads TGTGCCAGCAGCGTAGCAGGAGGGACTTCCTACGAGCAGTACTTC.

CDR3 coding DNA: TGTGCCAGCAGTTACACTCCAGGCACCTACACTGAAGCTTTCTTT. Translating it yields CASSYTPGTYTEAFF. V is TRBV6-5 and J is TRBJ1-1; D is ambiguous. V lost 2 bases and J 3 bases, leaving 13 bases between the germline ends. This CDR3 spans 15 amino acids. CDR1 is MNHEY and CDR2 is SVGAGI in the germline V gene.

The chain recombines TRBV5-6 with TRBJ2-1; 10 nucleotides line up with TRBD2. The junction had 4 bases not matched to a gene; V was cut back by 10 bases and J by 0 bases. Germline CDR1 SGHDT, CDR2 YYEEEE. The CDR3 runs 14 residues. The CDR3 is CAGASGSSYNEQFF. In DNA, the CDR3 is TGTGCCGGGGCTAGCGGGAGCTCCTACAATGAGCAGTTCTTC.

The gene calls are TRBV13 and TRBJ1-4, with TRBD1 matching 10 bases. Germline lookup yields CDR1 PRHDT and CDR2 FYEKMQ (reference sequence). The CDR3 runs to 18 residues. V lost 5 bases to trimming and J lost 6 bases; unmatched junction nucleotides: 15. The CDR3 DNA sequence: TGTGCCAGCAGCGGGCGGACAGGGGGAGGAAGTTGGGATGAAAAACTGTTTTTT. This translates into CASSGRTGGGSWDEKLFF.

Comments on this clone: This same CDR3 is encoded by further DNA sequences in the sample. The rearrangement uses TRBV30 and TRBJ2-1; a weak D match, TRBD2 (6 bases). This CDR3 is 11 amino acids long. Germline V gives CDR1 GTSNPN, CDR2 SVGIG (reference sequence). V was clipped by 0 bases and J by 10 bases, with 7 bases between them. The CDR3 spells CAWSVGGEQFF. CDR3 DNA sequence: TGTGCCTGGAGTGTGGGGGGAGAGCAGTTCTTC.

This sequence joins TRBV2 and TRBJ1-3; 7 bases map to TRBD1. With V trimmed by 5 bases and J by 4 bases, 8 bases remained unmatched. The CDR3 loop spans 15 amino acids. From germline, CDR1 is SNHLY and CDR2 FYNNEI. CDR3 sequence reads: CASSIDRVGGNTIYF. Here the CDR3 DNA reads TGTGCCAGCAGTATCGACAGGGTGGGCGGAAACACCATATATTTT.

The chain recombines TRBV6-1 with TRBJ2-1; no reliable D call. Germline V gives CDR1 MNHNS, CDR2 SASEGT. The CDR3 contains 15 residues. The ends were cut back, 6 bases at V and 3 bases at J, with 15 bases in the middle. CDR3 coding DNA: TGTGCCAGCAGGATCGAGACGGCGGACTACAATGAGCAGTTCTTC. This gives the protein CASRIETADYNEQFF.

This rearrangement joins TRBV5-1 to TRBJ2-1, with 13 bases that match TRBD2. The CDR3 totals 16 residues. V trimming: 2 bases; J trimming: 10 bases; junction bases outside the gene matches: 9. Germline lookup yields CDR1 SGHRS and CDR2 YFSETQ. The CDR3 nucleotides are TGCGCCAGCAGCTTCGCAGGACTAGCGGGAGAAAACGAGCAGTTCTTC. Its protein product is CASSFAGLAGENEQFF. Supplemented by reference TRBV5-1 and TRBJ2-1, the full variable domain reads KAGVTQTPRYLIKTRGQQVTLSCSPISGHRSVSWYQQTPGQGLQFLFEYFSETQRNKGNFPGRFSGRQFSNSRSEMNVSTLELGDSALYLCASSFAGLAGENEQFFGPGTRLTVL.

This chain joins TRBV5-4 and TRBJ1-2, with D maybe TRBD1 (6 bases). Trimming removed 0 bases at V and 5 bases at J, with 17 bases between. Per the germline V gene, CDR1 is SGHNT and CDR2 is YYREEE (reference sequence). The CDR3 is made up of 16 amino acids. CDR3 sequence reads: CASSLVQGPPPYGYTF. Here the CDR3 DNA reads TGTGCCAGCAGCTTGGTGCAGGGGCCGCCTCCTTATGGCTACACCTTC. Full variable domain (rest looked up from reference TRBV5-4 and TRBJ1-2): ETGVTQSPTHLIKTRGQQVTLRCSSQSGHNTVSWYQQALGQGPQFIFQYYREEENGRGNFPPRFSGLQFPNYSSELNVNALELDDSALYLCASSLVQGPPPYGYTFGSGTRLTVV.

The rearrangement joins TRBV7-2 to TRBJ2-7; D perhaps matches TRBD2 (5 bases). This CDR3 contains 18 residues. Germline V gene lookup returns CDR1 SGHTA and CDR2 FQGNSA. V was shortened by 3 bases and J by 1 base, with 22 bases between the two germline ends. CDR3 DNA sequence: TGTGCCAGCAGCTTTAACCCAGGCCGCCGGGATAAATCCTACGAGCAGTACTTC. This translates into CASSFNPGRRDKSYEQYF.

V and J are TRBV7-9 and TRBJ2-1, with TRBD2 identical over 7 bases. This CDR3 has 14 residues. In germline, CDR1 is SEHNR, CDR2 FQNEAQ (reference sequence). The V and J ends lost 9 bases and 4 bases, in that order; junction bases with no gene match: 9. The CDR3 reads CASRGTSVYNEQFF. Here the CDR3 DNA reads TGTGCCAGTAGGGGTACTAGCGTATACAATGAGCAGTTCTTC.

This chain uses TRBV7-3 with TRBJ2-2; 10 bases are a match to TRBD2. V was clipped by 5 bases and J by 5 bases; unmatched bases: 5. Germline V gene lookup returns CDR1 SGHTA and CDR2 FQGTGA. The CDR3 totals 15 residues. CDR3 coding DNA: TGTGCCAGCAGCCCGGTAGCGGGAGGAACCGGGGAGCTGTTTTTT. This codes for CASSPVAGGTGELFF.

This chain uses TRBV6-1 with TRBJ1-2; 7 bases fit TRBD1. The CDR3 spans 15 residues. J lost 4 bases, V lost 1 base, and 6 bases had no gene match. Germline values: CDR1 MNHNS, CDR2 SASEGT. CDR3 sequence reads: CASSEGGQATYGYTF. CDR3 bases: TGTGCCAGCAGTGAAGGTGGACAGGCTACCTATGGCTACACCTTC.

V is TRBV6-5 and J is TRBJ2-7; D gene unclear. Germline V gene data show CDR1 as MNHEY and CDR2 as SVGAGI. The CDR3 runs 11 residues. V was cut by 6 bases and J by 5 bases, with 8 bases left in between. The CDR3 loop reads CASRQIHEQYF. CDR3 coding DNA: TGTGCCAGCAGACAGATCCACGAGCAGTACTTC.

The J gene is TRBJ2-5, the V gene TRBV20-1; 8 bases are shared with TRBD2. The CDR3 runs to 11 residues. The V and J ends lost 7 bases and 4 bases, in that order; junction bases with no gene match: 2. Germline CDR1 and CDR2: DFQATT and SNEGSKA (reference sequence). CDR3: CSVAGIETQYF. The CDR3 nucleotides read TGCAGTGTAGCGGGAATAGAGACCCAGTACTTC.

The rearrangement joins TRBV27 to TRBJ1-5; the match to TRBD1 covers 11 bases. This CDR3 has 19 residues. The V gene's germline CDR1 is MNHEY and CDR2 SMNVEV (reference sequence). J gave up 0 bases and V 3 bases, and 10 bases lay outside the gene matches. In nucleotides, the CDR3 is TGTGCCAGCAGTTTCGGACCGGGACAGGGGGGTTTTAGCAATCAGCCCCAGCATTTT. Its translation: CASSFGPGQGGFSNQPQHF.

This chain's CDR3 is CASSDPGGPYEQYF. The CDR3 DNA reads TGCGCCAGCAGTGACCCGGGAGGGCCTTACGAGCAGTACTTC. The genes are TRBV10-2 and TRBJ2-7; 8 nucleotides align to TRBD2. CDR1 is WSHSY and CDR2 is SAAADI in the germline V gene. The junction had 5 bases not matched to a gene; V was cut back by 3 bases and J by 4 bases. This CDR3 spans 14 amino acids.

CDR3 amino acids: CASSWGQGAGNTIYF. The CDR3, as DNA: TGTGCCAGCAGCTGGGGACAGGGGGCCGGAAACACCATATATTTT. This sequence joins TRBV7-8 and TRBJ1-3; TRBD1 matches at 12 bases. Germline CDR1 reads SGHVS; CDR2 reads FQNEAQ. The CDR3 is made up of 15 amino acids. J was trimmed by 4 bases and V by 4 bases; bases with no gene match: 2.

The CDR3 DNA is TGTGCCAGCGTGCGCGGGACCACCGGGGAGCTGTTTTTT. This gives the protein CASVRGTTGELFF. This sequence joins TRBV6-6 and TRBJ2-2, with D possibly being TRBD2 (6 bases). V was cut by 8 bases and J by 4 bases, with 11 bases left in between. CDR1 and CDR2 (germline): MNHNY, SVGAGI (reference sequence). The CDR3 spans 13 residues.

This clone appeared once. This chain links TRBV19 with TRBJ1-2; no definite D call. Germline CDR1 is LNHDA and CDR2 is SQIVND (reference sequence). The CDR3 totals 12 residues. V gave up 5 bases and J gave up 6 bases, with 10 bases separating them. Here the CDR3 DNA reads TGTGCCAGTAGTTATCGGGAGAATGGCTACACCTTC. This encodes CASSYRENGYTF. Supplemented by reference TRBV19 and TRBJ1-2, the full variable domain reads DGGITQSPKYLFRKEGQNVTLSCEQNLNHDAMYWYRQDPGQGLRLIYYSQIVNDFQKGDIAEGYSVSREKKESFPLTVTSAQKNPTAFYLCASSYRENGYTFGSGTRLTVV.

V usage is TRBV28 and J usage is TRBJ1-2; D is unresolved. This CDR3 is 12 amino acids long. V lost 3 bases, J lost 2 bases, and 4 bases lay in between. CDR1 is MDHEN and CDR2 is SYDVKM in the germline V gene. The CDR3 spells CASSFGNYGYTF. CDR3 sequence (DNA): TGTGCCAGCAGTTTCGGGAACTATGGCTACACCTTC.

This sequence joins TRBV18 and TRBJ1-1, with 10 bases identical to TRBD1. Germline trimming cut 3 bases from V and 6 bases from J; bases unmatched to any gene: 7. Germline lookup yields CDR1 KGHSH and CDR2 LQKENI. The CDR3 consists of 15 residues. The CDR3 DNA sequence: TGTGCCAGCTCACCCGGGACAGGGGAGTTGGCTGAAGCTTTCTTT. It codes for CASSPGTGELAEAFF. The full variable domain, its missing parts supplied by reference TRBV18 and TRBJ1-1, is NAGVMQNPRHLVRRRGQEARLRCSPMKGHSHVYWYRQLPEEGLKFMVYLQKENIIDESGMPKERFSAEFPKEGPSILRIQQVVRGDSAAYFCASSPGTGELAEAFFGQGTRLTVV.

This rearrangement joins TRBV19 to TRBJ2-1; D is unclear. Germline CDR1 reads LNHDA; CDR2 reads SQIVND (reference sequence). The CDR3 is 13 amino acids. V lost 4 bases and J 0 bases, leaving 4 bases between the germline ends. CDR3 in DNA: TGTGCCAGTAGTACGAGCTCCTACAATGAGCAGTTCTTC. The encoded protein is CASSTSSYNEQFF.

The chain uses TRBV2 and TRBJ2-7, with D perhaps TRBD2 (5 bases). In germline, CDR1 is SNHLY, CDR2 FYNNEI. V lost 3 bases, J lost 0 bases, and 18 bases lay in between. CDR3 size: 17 residues. Written as DNA, the CDR3 is TGTGCCAGCAGTGATCAATACGGGGTGACCGTCTCCTACGAGCAGTACTTC. It codes for CASSDQYGVTVSYEQYF.